A selection of T cell receptor beta chains follows, all from one sample in a study of T cell responses to AZD1222 COVID-19 vaccine. Assay used: immunoSEQ multiplex PCR; TCRdb lists only in-frame clones, some missing. The table shows 150,000 to 200,000 clones, with approximately 90% occurring only once. Sequencing was performed on peripheral blood, taken 28 days after the second AZD1222 dose. These receptors originate from an adult who received the AZD1222 COVID-19 vaccine. The CDR3 runs from the conserved cysteine through the conserved F or W. The order of the fields is V gene, CDR3 protein.

TRBV11-2	CASRPTSGRTFNEQYF
TRBV7-3	CASSLTGLIGGELFF
TRBV15	CALPPGRTCSNQPQHF
TRBV5-5	CASSQTGGGQPQHF
TRBV28	CASSEPGPDLRTETQYF
TRBV9	CASNNGGANYGYTF
TRBV4-1	CASSQGAGPYEQYF
TRBV7-2	CASSSQGAPNYGYTF
TRBV6-5	CASRSRRGNSEQYF
TRBV4-1	CASSQAGLGGNQPQHF
TRBV5-5	CASSPGGYEQYF
TRBV6-5	CASSLTGGREETQYF
TRBV9	CASSASTPGGDKFF
TRBV4-3	CASSQLGRNNEQFF
TRBV28	CASSFLLGQTSSYEQYF
TRBV5-1	CASSSNRGVGVREETQYF
TRBV7-2	CASSLRITDTQYF
TRBV5-1	CASSPTLVAGEQFF
TRBV29-1	CSVRDSAYEQYF
TRBV6-2/TRBV6-3	CASSYRASEETQYF
TRBV4-1	CASSQEGSGVYF
TRBV6-5	CASRGGQGNYGYTF
TRBV7-2	CASRTSGSTDTQYF
TRBV7-3	CASSLRHFGEQFF
TRBV6-6	CATRLPGTGNTEAFF
TRBV6-2/TRBV6-3	CASSYSWREAYEQYF
TRBV6-5	CASSFDIEETQYF
TRBV19	CASSAETSVNTEAFF
TRBV14	CASSATTGYHEQFF
TRBV5-1	CASSLAGGPIDTQYF
TRBV13	CASSLSTDTQYF
TRBV5-1	CASSLVQENSPLHF
TRBV10-3	CAIRQLEGSDTEAFF
TRBV5-1	CASSLALTGALYEQYF
TRBV6-5	CASSYHANTEAFF
TRBV7-2	CASSIGAGGPSDEQFF
TRBV6-2/TRBV6-3	CASSPAGPLAGTDTQYF
TRBV28	CASSLWQANSPLHF
TRBV24-1	CATSVAAGLGNEQFF
TRBV7-2	CASSPSGGNTIYF
TRBV6-5	CASSYQGFMTTEAFF
TRBV6-2/TRBV6-3	CASSTYPSYRDLHNQPQHF
TRBV6-5	CASSWDTNYGYTF
TRBV10-3	CAISGGTGGNQPQHF
TRBV27	CASSTGFNEQFF
TRBV6-1	CASSEVSGLGSPLHF
TRBV6-5	CASSYDRDRSPLHF
TRBV11-3	CASSSGGPRQRMLDGYTF
TRBV13	CASSPSRGGNEKLFF
TRBV2	CASSPGGWNEQFF
TRBV2	CASRPSDRPQREQYF